Presented here are 28 T cell receptor beta chains from one specimen sequenced in a study of CD8+CD57+ T cells in acquired aplastic anemia. TCR beta VDJ and CDR3 were profiled, and genomic DNA was the template. Via MiXCR, TCRdb re-called the reads, giving one row per CDR3 protein. In the table there are 200,000 or so distinct CDR3 sequences, around 50% of which are singletons. Sequencing involved patients with CD8+CD57+ cell expansion previously shown by flow cytometry. The sample comprised sorted CD4+, CD8+, or CD8+CD57+ T cells (not recorded which) from PBMCs. The receptors derive from a human donor with aplastic anemia.

This chain joins TRBV7-6 and TRBJ2-1; D ambiguous. The length of the CDR3 is 14 residues. The V end lost 0 bases, the J end lost 4 bases, and 7 bases lay between the germline ends. CDR1 is SGHVS and CDR2 is FNYEAQ in the germline V gene. The DNA of the CDR3 is TGTGCCAGCAGCTTAGCTCAGTCGTACAATGAGCAGTTCTTC. Its protein product is CASSLAQSYNEQFF.

In this sample, this clonotype turned up a few times. This sequence joins TRBV20-1 and TRBJ2-7; 10 nucleotides match TRBD2. The V gene's germline CDR1 is DFQATT and CDR2 SNEGSKA (reference sequence). The CDR3 has 13 residues. CDR3 nucleotide sequence: TGCAGCGCCGGACTAGCGGAACCCTACGAGCAGTACTTC. This sequence encodes CSAGLAEPYEQYF.

This clonotype showed up many times. The rearrangement joins TRBV13 to TRBJ2-7, with 7 nucleotides matching TRBD1. V lost 0 bases, J lost 0 bases, and 2 bases stayed unmatched. CDR1 is PRHDT, CDR2 FYEKMQ, per germline (reference sequence). CDR3 length: 15 amino acids. The CDR3 spells CASSLGGQFSYEQYF. CDR3 nucleotides: TGTGCCAGCAGCTTAGGGGGACAGTTCTCCTACGAGCAGTACTTC.

Ten or more counts support this clonotype. The chain combines TRBV15 with TRBJ1-2; D remains unclear. CDR1 and CDR2 from the germline V gene are LNHNV and YYDKDF (reference sequence). V lost 0 bases and J lost 4, with 9 bases in between. This CDR3 comprises 14 residues. The CDR3 here is CATSRDSVAYGYTF. The CDR3 DNA follows: TGTGCCACCAGCAGAGATTCAGTTGCCTATGGCTACACCTTC.

The sample holds many counts of this clonotype. The chain employs TRBV20-1 and TRBJ1-2; TRBD1 aligns across 7 bases. V shed 2 bases and J 7 bases; nucleotides not matched to a gene: 7. The length of the CDR3 is 13 residues. CDR1 is DFQATT and CDR2 is SNEGSKA in the germline V gene (reference sequence). CDR3 in amino acids: CSARTTGSGGYTF. The CDR3 bases are TGCAGTGCTAGAACGACAGGGTCCGGTGGCTACACCTTC.

The chain has TRBV7-9 and TRBJ2-6; TRBD2 is a possible D gene (6 bases). Trimming removed 1 base from V and 4 bases from J, with 11 bases in between. CDR3 size: 16 residues. Looked up from germline, CDR1 is SEHNR and CDR2 is FQNEAQ (reference sequence). The CDR3 nucleotides read TGTGCCAGCAGCTTAGTGCGGGAAAGCGGGGCCAACGTCCTGACTTTC. Encoded protein: CASSLVRESGANVLTF.

V usage is TRBV20-1 and J usage is TRBJ1-2; D perhaps matches TRBD1 (5 bases). This CDR3 region has 13 residues. Trimming took 0 bases from V and 6 from J, leaving 11 bases between them. Germline-derived CDR1 and CDR2 are DFQATT and SNEGSKA (reference sequence). CDR3 sequence reads: CSARERLGDGYTF. CDR3 bases: TGCAGTGCTAGAGAGCGATTGGGGGATGGCTACACCTTC.

This clonotype occurred many times. J is TRBJ1-4 and V is TRBV10-2; possible D gene TRBD1, 6 bases. The V end lost 6 bases, the J end lost 7 bases, and 18 bases lay between the germline ends. The germline V gene has CDR1 WSHSY and CDR2 SAAADI. The CDR3 is 15 amino acids. The CDR3 is CASRKGGAKGEKLFF. CDR3 bases: TGCGCCAGCAGGAAGGGGGGGGCTAAGGGTGAAAAACTGTTTTTT.

With regard to this clonotype: This sequence may be a read error, since a much larger clone differs from it by one base. The chain couples TRBV9 to TRBJ2-7; the D is unclear. Germline values: CDR1 SGDLS, CDR2 YYNGEE. CDR3 length equals 14 residues. For the CDR3, the DNA is TGTGCCAGCAGCCCCACGTGGAACTCCCACGAGCAGTACTTC. Encoded protein: CASSPTWNSHEQYF. The full variable domain, in which reference TRBV9 and TRBJ2-7 provide the parts outside the CDR3, is DSGVTQTPKHLITATGQRVTLRCSPRSGDLSVYWYQQSLDQGLQFLIQYYNGEERAKGNILERFSAQQFPDLHSELNLSSLELGDSALYFCASSPTWNSHEQYFGPGTRLTVT.

This clonotype was observed at least ten times. The rearrangement uses TRBV2 and TRBJ2-2; no clear D. The CDR3 has 15 residues. Germline lookup yields CDR1 SNHLY and CDR2 FYNNEI. Trimming left V 1 base short and J 6 bases short, with 12 bases between. CDR3 in DNA: TGTGCCAGCAGTGAAGAAAGCGCGTCGGCCGGGGAGCTGTTTTTT. It specifies CASSEESASAGELFF.

J is TRBJ2-7 and V is TRBV15, with D possibly matching TRBD2 (5 bases). Trimming removed 3 bases at V and 6 bases at J, with 15 bases between. The CDR3 length is 14 residues. Germline V gene lookup returns CDR1 LNHNV and CDR2 YYDKDF (reference sequence). Here the CDR3 reads CATSSSTSRGEQYF. CDR3 nucleotides: TGTGCCACCAGCAGTTCAACTAGTCGGGGCGAGCAGTACTTC.

This clonotype was recorded many times. The chain links TRBV7-2 to TRBJ1-2, with a tentative D call TRBD1 (6 bases). Germline CDR1 and CDR2: SGHTA and FQGNSA. Trimming removed 7 bases at V and 4 bases at J, with 16 bases between. There are 14 residues in the CDR3. The CDR3 sequence: CASIVRTASYGYTF. The CDR3 DNA reads as TGTGCCAGCATCGTTAGGACAGCGAGCTATGGCTACACCTTC.

The chain carries TRBV19 and TRBJ1-2; D is possibly TRBD1 (5 bases). Between the trimmed V and J ends, which lost 9 bases and 8 bases, there was a span of 16 bases. Per the germline V gene, CDR1 is LNHDA and CDR2 is SQIVND (reference sequence). The CDR3 sequence is 12 residues long. This CDR3 is CASSPGGSGYTF. The CDR3 DNA reads TGTGCCAGCTCACCTGGGGGAAGCGGCTACACCTTC.

Concerning this clonotype: The junction differs from germline at one of its ends, possibly a read error. The rearrangement uses TRBV2 and TRBJ1-1; 9 bases match TRBD1. CDR1 is SNHLY and CDR2 is FYNNEI in the germline V gene. The CDR3 runs 17 residues. CDR3 nucleotide sequence: TGTGCCATCAGTCCCGTCCTTGACAGGGGGAAGAACACTGAAGCTTTCTTT. Its translation is CAISPVLDRGKNTEAFF. Looking up the rest from reference TRBV2 and TRBJ1-1 gives the full variable domain: EPEVTQTPSHQVTQMGQEVILRCVPISNHLYFYWYRQILGQKVEFLVSFYNNEISEKSEIFDDQFSVERPDGSNFTLKIRSTKLEDSAMYFCAISPVLDRGKNTEAFFGQGTRLTVV.

This clonotype has only a few counts. The V gene is TRBV5-1, the J gene TRBJ2-7, with 8 bases aligning to TRBD1. There are 14 residues in the CDR3. Germline loops: CDR1 SGHRS, CDR2 YFSETQ. V was clipped by 7 bases and J by 3 bases; unmatched bases: 9. In DNA form, the CDR3 reads TGCGCCAGCGCTAGCCGGGACAGGAACTACGAGCAGTACTTC. Residues: CASASRDRNYEQYF.

On this clonotype itself: Possible read error: a much larger clone is one base away. In nucleotides, the CDR3 is TGTGCCAGCAGCGTAGGTGGAGCGGGCAACGGGGAGCTGTCTTTT. Translation gives CASSVGGAGNGELSF. This chain connects TRBV9 to TRBJ2-2; the D gene is possibly TRBD2 (6 bases). The CDR3 covers 15 residues. CDR1 SGDLS and CDR2 YYNGEE come from the germline V gene.

This clonotype was observed once. V and J are TRBV7-9 and TRBJ2-7; 7 bases agree with TRBD1. V gave up 7 bases and J gave up 4 bases; unmatched junction bases: 13. CDR1 and CDR2 (germline): SEHNR, FQNEAQ (reference sequence). This CDR3 spans 15 amino acids. CDR3 coding DNA: TGTGCCAGCAACAACTGGTCAGGGGGTGCGTACGAGCAGTACTTC. As protein: CASNNWSGGAYEQYF.

The chain is built from TRBV7-8 and TRBJ1-2; TRBD1 agrees at 9 bases. In germline, CDR1 is SGHVS, CDR2 FQNEAQ. This CDR3 comprises 14 residues. Trimming cost V 5 bases and J 7 bases; bases outside gene matches: 8. CDR3 amino acids: CASSPVTGGGGYTF. The CDR3 nucleotides read TGTGCCAGCAGCCCGGTGACAGGGGGGGGTGGCTACACCTTC.

Worth noting for this clonotype: A much more abundant neighbour one base away suggests this may be a read error. The rearrangement links TRBV5-5 to TRBJ2-7; 10 bases are a match to TRBD2. The V gene's germline CDR1 is SGHKS and CDR2 YYEKEE (reference sequence). The CDR3 runs 15 residues. The CDR3 region is CASSLLAGYPYEQYF. The DNA of the CDR3 is TGCGCCAGCAGCTTACTAGCGGGGTACCCCTACGAGCAGTACTTC.

This chain links TRBV5-1 with TRBJ1-2; the D is unclear. CDR1 is SGHRS, CDR2 YFSETQ, per germline. This CDR3 is built from 15 residues. The V end lost 0 bases, the J end lost 3 bases, and 12 bases lay between the germline ends. CDR3 sequence reads: CASSLADGLYYGYTF. DNA of the CDR3: TGCGCCAGCAGCTTGGCCGACGGGCTTTACTATGGCTACACCTTC. Variable domain in full (rest from reference TRBV5-1 and TRBJ1-2): KAGVTQTPRYLIKTRGQQVTLSCSPISGHRSVSWYQQTPGQGLQFLFEYFSETQRNKGNFPGRFSGRQFSNSRSEMNVSTLELGDSALYLCASSLADGLYYGYTFGSGTRLTVV.

This clonotype has at least ten counts. The CDR3 loop reads CSADGTGPNTGELFF. CDR3 DNA: TGCAGTGCTGATGGGACAGGACCGAACACCGGGGAGCTGTTTTTT. V is TRBV20-1 and J is TRBJ2-2; 8 bases align to TRBD1. CDR1 is DFQATT, CDR2 SNEGSKA, per germline (reference sequence). With 5 bases clipped from V and 0 bases from J, the junction kept 5 bases outside the gene matches. This CDR3 contains 15 residues.

CDR3 sequence: CASSLNGDSTDTQYF. The CDR3 nucleotides are TGTGCCAGCAGCTTAAACGGGGATAGCACAGATACGCAGTATTTT. This sequence joins TRBV7-6 and TRBJ2-3; D is perhaps TRBD2 (5 bases). V lost 2 bases, J lost 0 bases, and 9 bases lay in between. This CDR3 is 15 amino acids long. Germline V gene data show CDR1 as SGHVS and CDR2 as FNYEAQ.

The chain carries TRBV3-1 and TRBJ2-7; 8 nucleotides match TRBD1. This CDR3 region has 15 residues. V lost 4 bases, J lost 2 bases, and 7 bases stayed unmatched. The V gene's germline CDR1 is LGHDT and CDR2 YNNKEL (reference sequence). The CDR3 is CASSPARGQAYEQYF. The CDR3 DNA reads as TGTGCCAGCAGCCCAGCCCGGGGACAGGCCTACGAGCAGTACTTC.

As regards this clonotype: This may come from a read error, since a much larger clone is one base off. This chain connects TRBV12-3 or TRBV12-4 to TRBJ1-1, with 8 bases aligning to TRBD1. This CDR3 is built from 14 residues. CDR3 in amino acids: CASSLTRQGTVAFF. The CDR3 DNA is TGTGCCAGCAGTTTGACGAGACAGGGGACTGTAGCTTTCTTT.

The CDR3 loop reads CATSIGTGSYNEQFF. CDR3 bases: TGTGCCACCAGCATAGGGACAGGGTCCTACAATGAGCAGTTCTTC. V usage is TRBV15 and J usage is TRBJ2-1; TRBD1 matches at 9 bases. This CDR3 comprises 15 residues. Germline V gene lookup returns CDR1 LNHNV and CDR2 YYDKDF (reference sequence). V shed 4 bases, J shed 1 base, and the junction held 2 bases outside the gene matches.

This chain uses TRBV10-3 with TRBJ2-7; tentatively, D is TRBD1 (5 bases). This CDR3 has 14 residues. The germline V gene encodes CDR1 ENHRY and CDR2 SYGVKD. Trimming took 0 bases from V and 6 from J, leaving 12 bases between them. Here the CDR3 reads CAISESIGDSEQYF. The CDR3 DNA sequence: TGTGCCATCAGTGAGTCGATAGGGGATAGCGAGCAGTACTTC.

The sample holds many counts of this clonotype. The rearrangement joins TRBV12-3 or TRBV12-4 to TRBJ2-7; D unclear. The CDR3 covers 13 residues. The ends were cut back, 1 base at V and 4 bases at J, with 8 bases in the middle. CDR3 protein: CASSLVSLYEQYF. Here the CDR3 DNA reads TGTGCCAGCAGTTTAGTTTCCCTTTACGAGCAGTACTTC.

This clonotype has ten or more counts. The chain is built from TRBV20-1 and TRBJ2-1, with 10 bases aligning to TRBD2. Germline values: CDR1 DFQATT, CDR2 SNEGSKA (reference sequence). Unmatched junction bases numbered 5, after V lost 5 bases and J lost 7 bases. The CDR3 runs 13 residues. The CDR3 reads CSAQRGGQNEQFF. DNA for the CDR3: TGCAGTGCTCAGCGGGGGGGCCAGAATGAGCAGTTCTTC.